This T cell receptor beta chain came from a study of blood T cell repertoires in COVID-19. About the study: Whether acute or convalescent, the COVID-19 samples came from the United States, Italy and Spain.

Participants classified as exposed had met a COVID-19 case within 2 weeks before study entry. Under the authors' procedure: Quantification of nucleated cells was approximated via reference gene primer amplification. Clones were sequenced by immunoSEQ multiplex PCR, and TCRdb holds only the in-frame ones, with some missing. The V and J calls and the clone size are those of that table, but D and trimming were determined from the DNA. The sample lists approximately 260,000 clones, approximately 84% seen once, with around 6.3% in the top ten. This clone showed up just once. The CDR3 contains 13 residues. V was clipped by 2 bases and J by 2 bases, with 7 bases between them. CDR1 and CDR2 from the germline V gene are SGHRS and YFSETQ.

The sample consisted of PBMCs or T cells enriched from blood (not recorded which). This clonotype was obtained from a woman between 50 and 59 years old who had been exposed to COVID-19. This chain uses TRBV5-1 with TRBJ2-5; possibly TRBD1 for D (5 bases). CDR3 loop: CASSLQDQETQYF. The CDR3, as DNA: TGCGCCAGCAGCTTACAGGATCAAGAGACCCAGTACTTC. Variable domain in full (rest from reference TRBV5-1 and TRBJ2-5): KAGVTQTPRYLIKTRGQQVTLSCSPISGHRSVSWYQQTPGQGLQFLFEYFSETQRNKGNFPGRFSGRQFSNSRSEMNVSTLELGDSALYLCASSLQDQETQYFGPGTRLLVL.